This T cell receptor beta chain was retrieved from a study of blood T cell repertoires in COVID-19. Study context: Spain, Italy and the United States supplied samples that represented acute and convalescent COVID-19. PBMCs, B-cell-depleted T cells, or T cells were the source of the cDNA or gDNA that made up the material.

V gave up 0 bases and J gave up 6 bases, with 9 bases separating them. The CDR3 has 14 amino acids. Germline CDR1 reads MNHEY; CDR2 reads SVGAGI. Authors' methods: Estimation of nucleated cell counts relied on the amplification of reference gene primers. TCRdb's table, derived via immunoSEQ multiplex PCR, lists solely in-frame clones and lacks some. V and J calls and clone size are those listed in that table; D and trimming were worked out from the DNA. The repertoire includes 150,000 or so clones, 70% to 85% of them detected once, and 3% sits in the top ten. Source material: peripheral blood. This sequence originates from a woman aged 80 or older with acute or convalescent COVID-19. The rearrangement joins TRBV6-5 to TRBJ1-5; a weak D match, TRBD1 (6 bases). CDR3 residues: CASSYSRGGQPQHF. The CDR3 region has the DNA TGTGCCAGCAGTTACTCGAGGGGGGGTCAGCCCCAGCATTTT.